This TCR beta chain was found in a study of spatial heterogeneity in lung cancer. Regarding time point: sample taken at primary tumor resection. The study sequenced unsorted whole RNA from tumor, nontumor lung or frozen PBMC. TCRdb re-called the 5' RACE reads with MiXCR, one entry per CDR3 protein. The top ten hold around 6.9% of the sample, which has under 11,000 distinct CDR3 sequences, around 3.9% seen once. Trimming removed 5 bases from V and 5 bases from J, with 10 bases in between. The CDR3 loop spans 13 amino acids. CDR1 and CDR2 from the germline V gene are MNHEY and SVGAGI. This clonotype was detected many times. This beta chain is off target for a library built for alpha chains, so its abundance means little.

The specimen was normal lung tissue next to the tumor, collected at surgery. The source of this sequence is a male donor with early-stage non-small cell lung cancer. The chain is built from TRBV6-5 and TRBJ1-5, with D tentatively TRBD1 (5 bases). The CDR3 protein is CASSRTPDQPQHF. In DNA form, the CDR3 reads TGTGCCAGCAGTAGGACACCTGATCAGCCCCAGCATTTT.